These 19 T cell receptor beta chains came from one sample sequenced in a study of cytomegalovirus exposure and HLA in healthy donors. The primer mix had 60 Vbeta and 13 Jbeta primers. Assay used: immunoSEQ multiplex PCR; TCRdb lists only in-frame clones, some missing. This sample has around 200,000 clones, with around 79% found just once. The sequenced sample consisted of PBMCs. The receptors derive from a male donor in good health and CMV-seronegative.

Written as DNA, the CDR3 is TGTGCCAGCACCGTCGGGACGGGAGGGGAGACCCAGTACTTC. It encodes CASTVGTGGETQYF. The chain combines TRBV6-5 with TRBJ2-5, with 8 bases identical to TRBD2. CDR1 is MNHEY and CDR2 is SVGAGI in the germline V gene. V dropped 7 bases and J dropped 5; count of bases not matched to a gene: 9. CDR3 size: 14 residues.

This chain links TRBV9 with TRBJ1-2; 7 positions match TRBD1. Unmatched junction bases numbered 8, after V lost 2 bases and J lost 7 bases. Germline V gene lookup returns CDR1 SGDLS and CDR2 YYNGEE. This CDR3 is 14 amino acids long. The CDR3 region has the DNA TGTGCCAGCAGCGTGGAGACAGGGAACGCTGGCTACACCTTC. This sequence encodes CASSVETGNAGYTF.

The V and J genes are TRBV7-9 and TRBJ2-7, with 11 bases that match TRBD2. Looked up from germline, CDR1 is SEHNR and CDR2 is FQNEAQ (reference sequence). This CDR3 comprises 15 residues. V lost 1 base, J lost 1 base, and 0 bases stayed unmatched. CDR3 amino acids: CASSLVAGGSYEQYF. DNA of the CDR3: TGTGCCAGCAGCTTAGTAGCGGGAGGGTCCTACGAGCAGTACTTC.

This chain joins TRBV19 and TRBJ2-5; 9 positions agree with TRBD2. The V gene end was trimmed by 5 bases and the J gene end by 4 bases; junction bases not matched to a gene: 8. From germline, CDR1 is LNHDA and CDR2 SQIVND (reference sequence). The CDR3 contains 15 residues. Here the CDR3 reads CASSPLSGGTETQYF. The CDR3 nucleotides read TGTGCCAGTAGTCCCTTAAGCGGGGGGACAGAGACCCAGTACTTC.

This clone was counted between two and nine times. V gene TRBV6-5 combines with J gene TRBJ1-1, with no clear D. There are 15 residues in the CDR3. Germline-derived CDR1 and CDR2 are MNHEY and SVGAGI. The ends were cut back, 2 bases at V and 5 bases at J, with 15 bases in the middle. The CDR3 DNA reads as TGTGCCAGCAGTTACGACATGGTGGTTAGGACTGAAGCTTTCTTT. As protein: CASSYDMVVRTEAFF.

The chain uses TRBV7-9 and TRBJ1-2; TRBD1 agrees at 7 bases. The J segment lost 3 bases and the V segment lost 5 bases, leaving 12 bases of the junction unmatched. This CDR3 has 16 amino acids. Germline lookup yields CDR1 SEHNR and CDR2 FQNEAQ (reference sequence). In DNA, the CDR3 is TGTGCCAGCAGCCTCATAGGGGGACAGTTCTACTATGGCTACACCTTC. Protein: CASSLIGGQFYYGYTF.

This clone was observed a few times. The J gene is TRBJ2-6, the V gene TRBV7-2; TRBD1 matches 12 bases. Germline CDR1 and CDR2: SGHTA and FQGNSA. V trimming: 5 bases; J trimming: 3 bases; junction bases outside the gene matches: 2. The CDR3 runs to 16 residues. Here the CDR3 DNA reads TGTGCCAGCAGCAGGGACAGGGGGCTTGGGGCCAACGTCCTGACTTTC. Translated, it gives CASSRDRGLGANVLTF.

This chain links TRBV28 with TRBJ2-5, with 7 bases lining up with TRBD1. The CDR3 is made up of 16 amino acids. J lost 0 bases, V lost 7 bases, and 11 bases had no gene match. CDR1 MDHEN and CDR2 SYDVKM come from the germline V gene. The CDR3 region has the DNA TGTGCCAGCAAAGGGGGCAGGGAAGTCGACCAAGAGACCCAGTACTTC. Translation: CASKGGREVDQETQYF.

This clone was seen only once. CDR3 DNA: TGTGCCAGCAGCGCTACAGGGGGCAGAGGTCAGCCCCAGCATTTT. Protein: CASSATGGRGQPQHF. The chain combines TRBV28 with TRBJ1-5, with 9 bases fitting TRBD1. With 6 bases clipped from V and 6 bases from J, the junction kept 9 bases outside the gene matches. This CDR3 comprises 15 residues. The germline gives CDR1 MDHEN, CDR2 SYDVKM.

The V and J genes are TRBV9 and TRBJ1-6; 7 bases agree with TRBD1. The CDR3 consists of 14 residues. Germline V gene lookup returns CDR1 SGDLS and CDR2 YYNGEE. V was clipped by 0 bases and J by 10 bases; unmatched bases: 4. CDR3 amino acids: CASSVGQGWSPLHF. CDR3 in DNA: TGTGCCAGCAGCGTAGGACAGGGATGGTCACCCCTCCACTTT.

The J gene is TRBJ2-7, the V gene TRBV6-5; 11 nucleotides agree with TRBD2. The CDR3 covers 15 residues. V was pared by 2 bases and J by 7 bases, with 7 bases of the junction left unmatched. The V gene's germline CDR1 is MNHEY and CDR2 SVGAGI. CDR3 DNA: TGTGCCAGCAGTTACGCTAGCGGGAGGTCTAGGGAGCAGTACTTC. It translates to CASSYASGRSREQYF.

As DNA, the CDR3 is TGTGCCTGGGGGACTTTCAGCTCCTACAATGAGCAGTTCTTC. This gives the protein CAWGTFSSYNEQFF. The chain uses TRBV30 and TRBJ2-1; a possible D gene is TRBD2 (6 bases). This CDR3 has 14 amino acids. The V end lost 5 bases, the J end lost 0 bases, and 11 bases lay between the germline ends. Germline V gene sequence: CDR1 GTSNPN, CDR2 SVGIG (reference sequence).

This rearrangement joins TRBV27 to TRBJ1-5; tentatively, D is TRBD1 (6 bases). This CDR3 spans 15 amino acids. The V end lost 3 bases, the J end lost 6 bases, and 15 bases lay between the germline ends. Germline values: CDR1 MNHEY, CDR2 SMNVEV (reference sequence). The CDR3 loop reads CASSFSLTGSQPQHF. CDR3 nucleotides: TGTGCCAGCAGTTTTTCTCTGACAGGTAGTCAGCCCCAGCATTTT.

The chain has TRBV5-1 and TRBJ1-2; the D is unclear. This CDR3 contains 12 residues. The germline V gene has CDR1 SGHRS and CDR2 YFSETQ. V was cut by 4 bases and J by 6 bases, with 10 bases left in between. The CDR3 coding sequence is TGCGCCAGCAGCCTGCAGGAAAATGGCTACACCTTC. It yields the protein CASSLQENGYTF.

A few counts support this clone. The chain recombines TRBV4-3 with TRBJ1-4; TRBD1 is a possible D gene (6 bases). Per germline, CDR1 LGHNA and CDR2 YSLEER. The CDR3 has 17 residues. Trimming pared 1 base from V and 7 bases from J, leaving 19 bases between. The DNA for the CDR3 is TGCGCCAGCAGCCAAGTTAAGGGCGCGACAGGCCCTGAAAAACTGTTTTTT. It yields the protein CASSQVKGATGPEKLFF.

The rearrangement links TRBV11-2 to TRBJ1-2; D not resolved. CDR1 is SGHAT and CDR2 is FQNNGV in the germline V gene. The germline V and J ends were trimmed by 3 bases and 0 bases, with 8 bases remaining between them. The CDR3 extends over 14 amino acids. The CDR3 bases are TGTGCCAGCAGCTTCAGTGGAGCTAACTATGGCTACACCTTC. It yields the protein CASSFSGANYGYTF.

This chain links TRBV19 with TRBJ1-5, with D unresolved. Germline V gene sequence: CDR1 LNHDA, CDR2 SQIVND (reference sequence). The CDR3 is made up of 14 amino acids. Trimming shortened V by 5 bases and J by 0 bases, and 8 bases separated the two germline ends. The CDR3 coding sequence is TGTGCCAGTAGTCAAACAATTAGCAATCAGCCCCAGCATTTT. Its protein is CASSQTISNQPQHF. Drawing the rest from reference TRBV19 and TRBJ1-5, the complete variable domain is DGGITQSPKYLFRKEGQNVTLSCEQNLNHDAMYWYRQDPGQGLRLIYYSQIVNDFQKGDIAEGYSVSREKKESFPLTVTSAQKNPTAFYLCASSQTISNQPQHFGDGTRLSIL.

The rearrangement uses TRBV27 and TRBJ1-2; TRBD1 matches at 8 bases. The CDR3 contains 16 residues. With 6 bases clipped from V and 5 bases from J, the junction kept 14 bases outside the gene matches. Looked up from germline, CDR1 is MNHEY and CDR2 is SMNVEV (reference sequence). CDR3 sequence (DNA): TGTGCCAGCAGGAGGACAGGGACGATGAGTGGATATGGCTACACCTTC. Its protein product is CASRRTGTMSGYGYTF.

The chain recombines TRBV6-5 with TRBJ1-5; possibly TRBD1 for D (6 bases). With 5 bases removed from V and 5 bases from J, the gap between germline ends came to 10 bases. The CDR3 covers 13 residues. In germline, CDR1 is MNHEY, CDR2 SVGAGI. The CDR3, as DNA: TGTGCCAGCAGTCAGACAGGATATCAGCCCCAGCATTTT. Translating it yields CASSQTGYQPQHF.